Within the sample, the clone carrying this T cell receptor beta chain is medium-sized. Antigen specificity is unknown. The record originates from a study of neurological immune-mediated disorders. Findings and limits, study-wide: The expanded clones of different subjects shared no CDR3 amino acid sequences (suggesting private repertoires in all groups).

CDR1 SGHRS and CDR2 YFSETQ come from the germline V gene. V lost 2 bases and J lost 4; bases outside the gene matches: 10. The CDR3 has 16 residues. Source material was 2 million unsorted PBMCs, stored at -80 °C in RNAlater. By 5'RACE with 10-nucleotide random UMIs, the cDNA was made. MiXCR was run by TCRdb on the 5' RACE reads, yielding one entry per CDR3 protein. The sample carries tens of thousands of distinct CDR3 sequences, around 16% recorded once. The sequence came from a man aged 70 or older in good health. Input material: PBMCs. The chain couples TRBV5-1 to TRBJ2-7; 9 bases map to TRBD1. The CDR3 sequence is CASSLWVGQGTYEQYF. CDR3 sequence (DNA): TGCGCCAGCAGCTTATGGGTCGGACAGGGGACATACGAGCAGTACTTC.